The 32 T cell receptor beta chains below all came from one sample that was sequenced in a study of blood T cell repertoires in COVID-19. Here immunoSEQ multiplex PCR was the method, and the copy in TCRdb shows in-frame clones only, minus some. Of 70,000 to 90,000 clones listed, around 84% are singletons. Material for sequencing was peripheral blood. The receptors were sampled from an older man with active or convalescent COVID-19.

The chain uses TRBV20-1 and TRBJ2-7; TRBD1 agrees at 7 bases. V lost 6 bases and J lost 6; bases outside the gene matches: 5. The CDR3 has 11 residues. Germline V gene lookup returns CDR1 DFQATT and CDR2 SNEGSKA (reference sequence). CDR3 sequence: CSARSGGEQYV. The CDR3 DNA reads as TGCAGTGCCAGGTCAGGGGGCGAGCAGTACGTC.

This sequence joins TRBV3-1 (or the pseudogene TRBV3-2) and TRBJ1-1; possible D gene TRBD1, 5 bases. Germline CDR1 LGHDT, CDR2 YNNKEL (reference sequence). This CDR3 is 15 amino acids long. The V and J ends lost 1 base and 5 bases respectively, with 14 bases between them. Written as DNA, the CDR3 is TGTGCCAGCAGCCAAGGGCCAGGGACTATGACTGAAGCTTTCTTT. Amino acid sequence: CASSQGPGTMTEAFF.

The rearrangement links TRBV5-1 to TRBJ1-2; tentative D call: TRBD1 (6 bases). Germline V lookup: CDR1 SGHRS, CDR2 YFSETQ. The length of the CDR3 is 12 residues. The ends were cut back, 2 bases at V and 7 bases at J, with 9 bases in the middle. The CDR3, as DNA: TGCGCCAGCAGCTTCCAGGGGCCTGGCTACACCTTC. It codes for CASSFQGPGYTF.

V is TRBV30 and J is TRBJ1-2; possibly TRBD1 for D (5 bases). Trimming pared 0 bases from V and 4 bases from J, leaving 21 bases between. Looked up from germline, CDR1 is GTSNPN and CDR2 is SVGIG (reference sequence). This CDR3 comprises 17 residues. The CDR3 region is CAWSVLSGTRLGYGYTF. The DNA of the CDR3 is TGTGCCTGGAGTGTATTGTCCGGGACCCGACTAGGCTATGGCTACACCTTC.

V and J are TRBV5-8 and TRBJ1-3; D call uncertain. CDR3 length equals 14 residues. From germline, CDR1 is SGHTS and CDR2 YDEGEE. V lost 7 bases and J lost 1, with 12 bases in between. This CDR3 is CASWRGLSGNTIYF. The CDR3 bases are TGTGCCAGCTGGCGGGGTTTATCTGGAAACACCATATATTTT.

The gene calls are TRBV3-1 (or the pseudogene TRBV3-2) and TRBJ1-1; D remains ambiguous. The CDR3 covers 12 residues. V lost 1 base and J lost 8, with 8 bases in between. Germline V gene data show CDR1 as LGHDT and CDR2 as YNNKEL (reference sequence). For the CDR3, the DNA is TGTGCCAGCAGCCAAGTCCCCTCCGAAGCTTTCTTT. Its protein product is CASSQVPSEAFF.

Concerning this clone itself: The limits of the CDR3 on the DNA are not certain, so only TCRdb's listed CDR3 is given. The chain joins TRBV21-1 to TRBJ2-3; the D call of TRBD2 is as the table states it, not checked on the DNA. TRBV21-1 is a documented pseudogene. The CDR3 numbers 15 amino acids, ends counted. This CDR3 is CASSKVAGGADTQYF.

V usage is TRBV19 and J usage is TRBJ1-4, with TRBD1 matching 7 bases. The CDR3 contains 16 residues. V trimming: 4 bases; J trimming: 0 bases; junction bases outside the gene matches: 5. The germline CDR1 and CDR2 sequences are LNHDA and SQIVND (reference sequence). CDR3 bases: TGTGCCAGTAGTACAGGGGGGCTTGCAACTAATGAAAAACTGTTTTTT. It yields the protein CASSTGGLATNEKLFF.

The chain uses TRBV28 and TRBJ1-5; D call uncertain. The CDR3 has 16 residues. V was pared by 2 bases and J by 2 bases, with 13 bases between. Germline V CDR1 and CDR2: MDHEN, SYDVKM. The CDR3 bases are TGTGCCAGCAGTTTACCCCGCAATTCGGGCAATCAGCCCCAGCATTTT. It translates to CASSLPRNSGNQPQHF.

The genes are TRBV9 and TRBJ2-3; 8 bases fit TRBD2. The junction had 12 bases not matched to a gene; V was cut back by 0 bases and J by 3 bases. Germline loops: CDR1 SGDLS, CDR2 YYNGEE. CDR3 length: 18 amino acids. The CDR3 protein is CASSVAAGGSGNTDTQYF. The CDR3 DNA reads TGTGCCAGCAGCGTAGCCGCCGGTGGTAGCGGGAATACAGATACGCAGTATTTT.

CDR3 protein: CASSSNRGGYNEQFF. The CDR3 coding sequence is TGCGCCAGCAGCTCAAACAGGGGTGGCTACAATGAGCAGTTCTTC. This chain links TRBV5-1 with TRBJ2-1, with TRBD1 identical over 7 bases. The CDR3 has 15 residues. The ends lost 3 bases at V and 3 bases at J; junction bases unmatched: 6. The germline CDR1 and CDR2 sequences are SGHRS and YFSETQ.

V and J are TRBV7-9 and TRBJ2-1, with TRBD2 matching 13 bases. The CDR3 extends over 20 amino acids. V lost 5 bases and J lost 1; bases outside the gene matches: 14. Germline values: CDR1 SEHNR, CDR2 FQNEAQ (reference sequence). This CDR3 reads CASSTAGTSGNFESYNEQFF. The CDR3, as DNA: TGTGCCAGCAGCACCGCCGGGACTAGCGGGAATTTTGAGTCCTACAATGAGCAGTTCTTC.

The chain is built from TRBV7-2 and TRBJ2-1, with 7 bases that match TRBD2. CDR3 length: 15 amino acids. V lost 0 bases, J lost 3 bases, and 2 bases stayed unmatched. The V gene's germline CDR1 is SGHTA and CDR2 FQGNSA. The CDR3 protein is CASSLASGFYNEQFF. The CDR3 nucleotides are TGTGCCAGCAGCTTAGCTAGCGGGTTCTACAATGAGCAGTTCTTC.

The chain uses TRBV7-8 and TRBJ2-7; 9 bases fit TRBD1. Germline V gene data show CDR1 as SGHVS and CDR2 as FQNEAQ. J was trimmed by 2 bases and V by 5 bases; bases with no gene match: 7. The CDR3 consists of 15 residues. The CDR3 DNA follows: TGTGCCAGCAGCAGCGACAGGGGGGGAGCCTACGAGCAGTACGTC. It codes for CASSSDRGGAYEQYV.

The chain recombines TRBV3-1 (or the pseudogene TRBV3-2) with TRBJ1-4; no definite D call. Deletions cut 11 bases from V and 8 bases from J, with 21 bases between. CDR3 size: 14 residues. Germline CDR1 is LGHDT and CDR2 is YNNKEL (reference sequence). The DNA for the CDR3 is TGTGCCGCCAGCGGAACGATCGATGGGGAAAAACTGTTTTTT. This encodes CAASGTIDGEKLFF.

The chain joins TRBV21-1 to TRBJ2-7; TRBD2, the table's D call, was not compared with the DNA. TRBV21-1 is termed a pseudogene. This CDR3 comprises 18 residues. Written as DNA, the CDR3 is TGTGCCAGCAGCGCACCGGGACTAGCGGGAGAGGAAGGCTACGAGCAGTACGTC. Encoded protein: CASSAPGLAGEEGYEQYV.

Only a few counts were recorded for this clone. The CDR3, as DNA: TGTGCCAGCAGGGTTCGACAGGGGGCATTGGGCACTGAAGCTTTCTTT. It specifies CASRVRQGALGTEAFF. The V call is TRBV11-3, the J call TRBJ1-1; 10 nucleotides align to TRBD1. The germline gives CDR1 SGHNT, CDR2 YENEEA. The CDR3 is made up of 16 amino acids. J lost 4 bases, V lost 6 bases, and 11 bases had no gene match.

This chain connects TRBV6-5 to TRBJ2-3; D perhaps matches TRBD2 (6 bases). Germline CDR1 reads MNHEY; CDR2 reads SVGAGI. Trimming cost V 6 bases and J 2 bases, with 9 bases left between them. This CDR3 comprises 13 residues. As DNA, the CDR3 is TGTGCCAGCAGAAGGGACTTCACAGATACGCAGTATTTT. Encoded protein: CASRRDFTDTQYF.

Comment on this clone: Other DNA variants within this sample encode the same CDR3. CDR3: CASSPAGETQYF. CDR3 DNA: TGTGCCAGCAGCCCTGCGGGGGAGACCCAGTACTTC. V is TRBV3-1 (or the pseudogene TRBV3-2) and J is TRBJ2-5; D perhaps matches TRBD2 (6 bases). Germline CDR1 and CDR2: LGHDT and YNNKEL (reference sequence). V lost 4 bases, J lost 5 bases, and 8 bases lay in between. This CDR3 region has 12 residues.

The V call is TRBV12-5, the J call TRBJ2-7; 12 bases fit TRBD1. With 9 bases clipped from V and 6 bases from J, the junction kept 12 bases outside the gene matches. Germline CDR1 LGHNT, CDR2 FRNRAP. The CDR3 is 15 residues long. CDR3 in amino acids: CASDDRDRGRVEQYV. The CDR3 nucleotides are TGTGCTAGCGATGACAGGGACAGGGGGCGAGTCGAGCAGTACGTC.

The chain combines TRBV24-1 with TRBJ2-3, with 7 bases aligning to TRBD2. Germline-derived CDR1 and CDR2 are KGHDR and SFDVKD. The ends lost 0 bases at V and 1 base at J; junction bases unmatched: 6. This CDR3 is built from 17 residues. CDR3 sequence (DNA): TGTGCCACCAGTGATTTGGGGGGAGGGCCGGGCACAGATACGCAGTATTTT. This encodes CATSDLGGGPGTDTQYF.

The rearrangement joins TRBV10-2 to TRBJ1-2, with D perhaps matching TRBD1 (5 bases). The ends were cut back, 5 bases at V and 0 bases at J, with 10 bases in the middle. CDR3 length: 14 amino acids. The V gene's germline CDR1 is WSHSY and CDR2 SAAADI. The CDR3, as DNA: TGCGCCAGCAGTCCGACAGCCGCTAACTATGGCTACACCTTC. Translated: CASSPTAANYGYTF.

The gene calls are TRBV30 and TRBJ1-5; possibly TRBD1 for D (5 bases). Trimming stripped 2 bases from V and 0 bases from J, with 8 bases between. Germline loops: CDR1 GTSNPN, CDR2 SVGIG (reference sequence). This CDR3 region has 14 residues. The CDR3 sequence is CAWSWGNSNQPQHF. The CDR3 nucleotides are TGTGCCTGGAGTTGGGGCAATAGCAATCAGCCCCAGCATTTT.

The chain employs TRBV6-4 and TRBJ1-1; 9 bases map to TRBD1. With 6 bases clipped from V and 4 bases from J, the junction kept 3 bases outside the gene matches. The CDR3 extends over 13 amino acids. CDR1 is MRHNA, CDR2 SNTAGT, per germline. CDR3 sequence (DNA): TGTGCCAGCAGGGGACAGGGAGGCACTGAAGCTTTCTTT. Translation: CASRGQGGTEAFF.

The V call is TRBV5-4, the J call TRBJ2-3; 11 bases line up with TRBD2. This CDR3 comprises 15 residues. V shed 1 base and J 6 bases; nucleotides not matched to a gene: 4. Germline CDR1 is SGHNT and CDR2 is YYREEE (reference sequence). The CDR3 DNA is TGTGCCAGCAGCTTGACTAGCGGGAGTATGGATACGCAGTATTTT. It encodes CASSLTSGSMDTQYF.

This chain uses TRBV28 with TRBJ1-1; 8 bases align to TRBD1. Trimming removed 5 bases from V and 3 bases from J; junction bases left unmatched: 2. This CDR3 is built from 13 residues. The germline gives CDR1 MDHEN, CDR2 SYDVKM. CDR3 amino acids: CASSGDRHTEAFF. DNA for the CDR3: TGTGCCAGCAGTGGGGACAGGCACACTGAAGCTTTCTTT.

The J gene is TRBJ2-1, the V gene TRBV7-8; D might be TRBD2 (5 bases). V shed 1 base and J shed 0 bases, with 10 bases lying between them. CDR1 and CDR2 from the germline V gene are SGHVS and FQNEAQ. The length of the CDR3 is 16 residues. Here the CDR3 reads CASSLDRGSSYNEQFF. The CDR3 nucleotides are TGTGCCAGCAGCTTAGACCGAGGGAGCTCCTACAATGAGCAGTTCTTC. The full variable domain, completed using reference TRBV7-8 and TRBJ2-1, is GAGVSQSPRYKVAKRGQDVALRCDPISGHVSLFWYQQALGQGPEFLTYFQNEAQLDKSGLPSDRFFAERPEGSVSTLKIQRTQQEDSAVYLCASSLDRGSSYNEQFFGPGTRLTVL.

The chain uses TRBV12-3 or TRBV12-4 and TRBJ1-2; tentative D call: TRBD1 (6 bases). The V gene lost 5 bases and the J gene lost 8 bases, with 15 bases spanning the gap. This CDR3 has 13 residues. The CDR3 protein is CASSPLGARGYTF. CDR3 sequence (DNA): TGTGCCAGCAGTCCCCTGGGGGCAAGGGGCTACACCTTC.

The genes are TRBV3-1 (or the pseudogene TRBV3-2) and TRBJ1-1; D may be TRBD1 (5 bases). V lost 2 bases, J lost 2 bases, and 9 bases lay in between. The CDR3 is 14 amino acids. Germline lookup yields CDR1 LGHDT and CDR2 YNNKEL (reference sequence). The CDR3 nucleotides read TGTGCCAGCAGCCAACGGGGGGATAACACTGAAGCTTTCTTT. Protein sequence: CASSQRGDNTEAFF.

The V call is TRBV18, the J call TRBJ1-3; the D gene is possibly TRBD1 (6 bases). Germline loops: CDR1 KGHSH, CDR2 LQKENI. The V end was cut by 4 bases, the J end by 2 bases, with 15 bases between. The CDR3 loop spans 16 amino acids. CDR3 protein: CASSRYRDSTGNTIYF. The CDR3 DNA reads TGTGCCAGCTCACGATACAGGGATTCTACTGGAAACACCATATATTTT.

V usage is TRBV30 and J usage is TRBJ2-2; 9 bases line up with TRBD2. The germline gives CDR1 GTSNPN, CDR2 SVGIG (reference sequence). The CDR3 loop spans 16 amino acids. V shed 2 bases, J shed 0 bases, and the junction held 4 bases outside the gene matches. For the CDR3, the DNA is TGTGCCTGGAGTAGACTAGCGGTCCCGAACACCGGGGAGCTGTTTTTT. Its protein product is CAWSRLAVPNTGELFF.

The chain couples TRBV18 to TRBJ1-6, with no clear D. Trimming cost V 7 bases and J 6 bases, with 10 bases left between them. The CDR3 extends over 13 amino acids. CDR1 and CDR2 from the germline V gene are KGHSH and LQKENI. Here the CDR3 DNA reads TGTGCCAGCTGGGCCGAAGGTAATTCACCCCTCCACTTT. The encoded protein is CASWAEGNSPLHF.